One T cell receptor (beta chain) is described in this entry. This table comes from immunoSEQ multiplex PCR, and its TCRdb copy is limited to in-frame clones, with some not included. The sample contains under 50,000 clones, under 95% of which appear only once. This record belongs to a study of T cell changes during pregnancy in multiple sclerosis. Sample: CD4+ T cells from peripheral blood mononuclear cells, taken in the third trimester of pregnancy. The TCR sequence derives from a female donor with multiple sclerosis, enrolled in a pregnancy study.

The CDR3 DNA reads TGTGCCAGCAGCTTGGCCGGGAGGGCCTGGGAGACCCAGTACTTC. This codes for CASSLAGRAWETQYF. This rearrangement joins TRBV5-4 to TRBJ2-5, with TRBD2 matching over 8 bases. The CDR3 sequence is 15 residues long. Germline V gene data show CDR1 as SGHNT and CDR2 as YYREEE (reference sequence). Trimming took 0 bases from V and 5 from J; bases not matched to a gene: 6. Looking up the rest from reference TRBV5-4 and TRBJ2-5 gives the full variable domain: ETGVTQSPTHLIKTRGQQVTLRCSSQSGHNTVSWYQQALGQGPQFIFQYYREEENGRGNFPPRFSGLQFPNYSSELNVNALELDDSALYLCASSLAGRAWETQYFGPGTRLLVL.